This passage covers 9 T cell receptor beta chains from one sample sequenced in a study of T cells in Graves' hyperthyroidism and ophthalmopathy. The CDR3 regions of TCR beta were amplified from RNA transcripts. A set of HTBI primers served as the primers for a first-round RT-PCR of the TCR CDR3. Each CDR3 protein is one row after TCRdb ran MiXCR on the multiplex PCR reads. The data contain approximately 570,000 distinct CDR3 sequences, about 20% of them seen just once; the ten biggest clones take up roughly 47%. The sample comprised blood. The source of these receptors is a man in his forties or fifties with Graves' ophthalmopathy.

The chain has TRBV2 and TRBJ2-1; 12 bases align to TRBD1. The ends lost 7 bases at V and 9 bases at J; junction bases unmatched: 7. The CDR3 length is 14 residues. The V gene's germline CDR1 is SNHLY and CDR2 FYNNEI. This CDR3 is CASKGTGGFLEQFF. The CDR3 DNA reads TGTGCCAGCAAGGGGACAGGGGGCTTCCTTGAGCAGTTCTTC.

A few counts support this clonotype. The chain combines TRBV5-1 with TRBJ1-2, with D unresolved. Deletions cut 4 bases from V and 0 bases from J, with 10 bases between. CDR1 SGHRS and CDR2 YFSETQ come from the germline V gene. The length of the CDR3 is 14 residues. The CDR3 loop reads CASSPTRTNYGYTF. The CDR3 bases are TGCGCCAGCAGCCCCACCAGAACTAACTATGGCTACACCTTC.

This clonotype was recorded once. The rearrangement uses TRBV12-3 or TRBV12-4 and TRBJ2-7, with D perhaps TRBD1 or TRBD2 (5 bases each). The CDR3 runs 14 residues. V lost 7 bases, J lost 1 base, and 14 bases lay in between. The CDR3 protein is CASTRGDGSYEQYF. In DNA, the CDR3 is TGTGCCAGCACCCGTGGGGACGGGTCCTACGAGCAGTACTTC.

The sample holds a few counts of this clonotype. DNA for the CDR3: TGTGCCAGCAGCTTCCGACCCGGGGAGCAGTTCTTC. It is translated as CASSFRPGEQFF. The V gene is TRBV9, the J gene TRBJ2-1, with no clear D. The germline gives CDR1 SGDLS, CDR2 YYNGEE. The CDR3 is 12 amino acids. Between the trimmed V and J ends, which lost 4 bases and 10 bases, there was a span of 12 bases.

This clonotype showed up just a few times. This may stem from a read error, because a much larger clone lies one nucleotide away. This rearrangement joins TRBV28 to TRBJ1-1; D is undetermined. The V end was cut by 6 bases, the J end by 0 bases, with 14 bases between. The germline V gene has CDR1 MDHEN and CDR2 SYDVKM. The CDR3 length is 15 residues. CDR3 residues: CASRPRWGMNTEAFF. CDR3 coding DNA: TGTGCCAGCAGACCAAGATGGGGAATGAACACTGAAGCTTTCTTT.

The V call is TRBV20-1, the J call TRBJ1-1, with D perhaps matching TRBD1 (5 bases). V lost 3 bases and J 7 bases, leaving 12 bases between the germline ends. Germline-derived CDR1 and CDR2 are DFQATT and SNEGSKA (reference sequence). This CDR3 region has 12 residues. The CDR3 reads CSASPTGFEAFF. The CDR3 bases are TGCAGTGCTAGTCCCACAGGATTTGAAGCTTTCTTT.

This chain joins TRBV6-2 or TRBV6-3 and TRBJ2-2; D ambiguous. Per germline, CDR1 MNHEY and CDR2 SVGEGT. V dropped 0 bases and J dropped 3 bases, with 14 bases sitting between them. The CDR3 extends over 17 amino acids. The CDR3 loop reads CASSYSPRSVYTGELFF. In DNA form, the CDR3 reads TGTGCCAGCAGTTACTCGCCCAGGAGTGTGTACACCGGGGAGCTGTTTTTT.

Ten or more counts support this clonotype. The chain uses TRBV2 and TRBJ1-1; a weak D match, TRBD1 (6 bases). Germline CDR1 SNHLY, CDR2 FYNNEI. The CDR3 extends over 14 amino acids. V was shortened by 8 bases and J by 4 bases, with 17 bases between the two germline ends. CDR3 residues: CASEGTLWPTEAFF. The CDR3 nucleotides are TGTGCCAGCGAGGGGACATTATGGCCCACTGAAGCTTTCTTT.

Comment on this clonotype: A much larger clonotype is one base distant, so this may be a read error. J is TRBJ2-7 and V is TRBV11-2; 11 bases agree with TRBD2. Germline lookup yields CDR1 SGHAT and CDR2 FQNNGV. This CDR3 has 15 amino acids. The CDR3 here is CASSTTSGGSYEQHF. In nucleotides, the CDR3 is TGTGCCAGCAGCACAACTAGCGGGGGATCCTACGAGCAGCACTTC.